This passage covers 25 T cell receptor beta chains from one sample sequenced in a study of shared clonotypes between healthy human individuals. TCRdb keeps only in-frame clones here, not all; method: immunoSEQ multiplex PCR. There are over 400,000 clones in the sample; around 73% occur only once, and approximately 12% lies in the top ten. Sample: PBMCs. The receptor source for this set is a woman aged 35 to 49 in good health. Some clones in this sample may be carry-over from other donors' samples.

Details on this clone: A much bigger clone sits one base away, suggesting this may be a read error. The chain joins TRBV19 to TRBJ1-3; D remains ambiguous. Germline V lookup: CDR1 LNHDA, CDR2 SQIVND (reference sequence). The CDR3 consists of 16 residues. In DNA, the CDR3 is TGTGCCAGTAGTCGGGAGGACGGAGGTACTGGAAGCACCATATATTTT. This translates into CASSREDGGTGSTIYF.

The chain links TRBV19 to TRBJ2-3; D may be TRBD2 (5 bases). The CDR3 extends over 14 amino acids. V was shortened by 6 bases and J by 1 base, with 11 bases between the two germline ends. CDR1 LNHDA and CDR2 SQIVND come from the germline V gene (reference sequence). CDR3 amino acids: CASSRGVGTDTQYF. The DNA of the CDR3 is TGTGCCAGTAGCCGGGGAGTGGGCACAGATACGCAGTATTTT. Full variable domain (outside the CDR3, taken from reference TRBV19 and TRBJ2-3): DGGITQSPKYLFRKEGQNVTLSCEQNLNHDAMYWYRQDPGQGLRLIYYSQIVNDFQKGDIAEGYSVSREKKESFPLTVTSAQKNPTAFYLCASSRGVGTDTQYFGPGTRLTVL.

This clone occurred a few times. V usage is TRBV19 and J usage is TRBJ1-5; D unresolved. Trimming shortened V by 3 bases and J by 3 bases, and 15 bases separated the two germline ends. The CDR3 consists of 16 residues. Germline CDR1 reads LNHDA; CDR2 reads SQIVND (reference sequence). The CDR3 DNA sequence: TGTGCCAGTAGTATCGCCACGGACGATACCAATCAGCCCCAGCATTTT. Translation gives CASSIATDDTNQPQHF.

The chain has TRBV28 and TRBJ2-1; D might be TRBD2 (6 bases). Germline CDR1 reads MDHEN; CDR2 reads SYDVKM. The CDR3 has 13 residues. Between the trimmed V and J ends, which lost 8 bases and 3 bases, there was a span of 11 bases. As DNA, the CDR3 is TGTGCCAGCGGGGCTAGCGACTACAATGAGCAGTTCTTC. It yields the protein CASGASDYNEQFF.

The rearrangement uses TRBV4-3 and TRBJ2-3, with D possibly being TRBD2 (5 bases). Trimming took 0 bases from V and 5 from J, leaving 6 bases between them. CDR1 and CDR2 (germline): LGHNA, YSLEER. The CDR3 sequence is 13 residues long. DNA for the CDR3: TGCGCCAGCAGCCAAGATCGGGGAGATACGCAGTATTTT. Amino acid sequence: CASSQDRGDTQYF.

This clone has just one count. CDR3 bases: TGTGCCAGCAGCTTAGGTACTAGCTCATTGAACGAGCAGTACTTC. This encodes CASSLGTSSLNEQYF. The rearrangement uses TRBV11-2 and TRBJ2-7, with a weak D call TRBD2 (6 bases). The germline V gene encodes CDR1 SGHAT and CDR2 FQNNGV. V lost 1 base and J 5 bases, leaving 15 bases between the germline ends. The CDR3 is 15 residues long.

V and J are TRBV11-2 and TRBJ2-6; no definite D call. CDR3 size: 14 residues. In germline, CDR1 is SGHAT, CDR2 FQNNGV. Trimming pared 0 bases from V and 3 bases from J, leaving 3 bases between. The CDR3 spells CASSLEVGANVLTF. CDR3 sequence (DNA): TGTGCCAGCAGCTTAGAGGTTGGGGCCAACGTCCTGACTTTC.

The V and J genes are TRBV7-2 and TRBJ2-2; the match to TRBD2 covers 10 bases. V gave up 5 bases and J gave up 5 bases; unmatched junction bases: 8. CDR3 length equals 16 residues. In germline, CDR1 is SGHTA, CDR2 FQGNSA. CDR3 residues: CASSTPSGRGTGELFF. The CDR3 bases are TGTGCCAGCAGCACCCCTAGCGGGAGAGGTACCGGGGAGCTGTTTTTT.

V is TRBV19 and J is TRBJ1-3; 9 nucleotides match TRBD1. CDR3 length: 16 residues. In germline, CDR1 is LNHDA, CDR2 SQIVND (reference sequence). J gave up 0 bases and V 4 bases, and 4 bases lay outside the gene matches. CDR3 nucleotides: TGTGCCAGTAGTACGACAGGGGGTTCCTCTGGAAACACCATATATTTT. Translated, it gives CASSTTGGSSGNTIYF.

This rearrangement joins TRBV13 to TRBJ1-3, with D tentatively TRBD1 (5 bases). The CDR3 sequence is 17 residues long. Germline-derived CDR1 and CDR2 are PRHDT and FYEKMQ (reference sequence). Trimming took off 5 bases at V and 7 bases at J, with 24 bases between the two ends. CDR3 nucleotide sequence: TGTGCCAGCAGCGATAACAGGCCTCAAGTTTTAAGGAACACCATATATTTT. It codes for CASSDNRPQVLRNTIYF. The entire variable domain, with the rest obtained from reference TRBV13 and TRBJ1-3, is as follows: AAGVIQSPRHLIKEKRETATLKCYPIPRHDTVYWYQQGPGQDPQFLISFYEKMQSDKGSIPDRFSAQQFSDYHSELNMSSLELGDSALYFCASSDNRPQVLRNTIYFGEGSWLTVV.

The chain uses TRBV5-1 and TRBJ1-4, with 7 bases identical to TRBD1. The V gene's germline CDR1 is SGHRS and CDR2 YFSETQ. Trimming cost V 3 bases and J 7 bases; bases outside gene matches: 9. The CDR3 spans 15 residues. The CDR3 bases are TGCGCCAGCAGCTCAGAAGAGGGGGCTTCTGAAAAACTGTTTTTT. Translated, it gives CASSSEEGASEKLFF.

The chain uses TRBV5-4 and TRBJ2-3; 10 bases are shared with TRBD1. The CDR3 extends over 18 amino acids. Losses at the gene ends were 4 bases for V and 3 bases for J; bases not matched to a gene: 14. Germline V CDR1 and CDR2: SGHNT, YYREEE (reference sequence). CDR3 bases: TGTGCCAGCAGCGCCGACAGGGGGCCAATGCGCCGAACAGATACGCAGTATTTT. Encoded protein: CASSADRGPMRRTDTQYF.

The chain links TRBV30 to TRBJ2-7, with 8 nucleotides matching TRBD2. CDR3 length: 17 residues. V lost 2 bases and J lost 6; bases outside the gene matches: 18. Germline V gene sequence: CDR1 GTSNPN, CDR2 SVGIG (reference sequence). As DNA, the CDR3 is TGTGCCTGGAGTCCCAACAGAAGCGGGGGTACCCCCCTCGAGCAGTACTTC. As protein: CAWSPNRSGGTPLEQYF.

The V gene is TRBV5-4, the J gene TRBJ2-7, with 11 positions matching TRBD1. Germline V gives CDR1 SGHNT, CDR2 YYREEE (reference sequence). Trimming cost V 4 bases and J 3 bases; bases outside gene matches: 9. The CDR3 spans 16 residues. This CDR3 reads CASSPAAGTGGYEQYF. The DNA of the CDR3 is TGTGCCAGCAGCCCCGCGGCGGGGACAGGGGGCTACGAGCAGTACTTC.

This clone was seen repeatedly, ten times or more. The V gene is TRBV2, the J gene TRBJ2-7; 7 bases map to TRBD2. CDR1 SNHLY and CDR2 FYNNEI come from the germline V gene. J gave up 6 bases and V 10 bases, and 15 bases lay outside the gene matches. CDR3 length: 14 amino acids. The CDR3 spells CATRPGTTLREQYF. The DNA of the CDR3 is TGTGCCACGAGACCCGGGACTACTCTACGCGAGCAGTACTTC.

V is TRBV6-1 and J is TRBJ2-7; 11 nucleotides agree with TRBD1. With 3 bases clipped from V and 9 bases from J, the junction kept 4 bases outside the gene matches. CDR1 is MNHNS and CDR2 is SASEGT in the germline V gene. The CDR3 has 13 residues. The CDR3 nucleotides are TGTGCCAGCAGTGACGGGACAGGGGGGAGGCAGTACTTC. Translated, it gives CASSDGTGGRQYF.

In nucleotides, the CDR3 is TGTGCCAGCAGCATCGGACTAGCGGGTTACTACGAGCAGTACTTC. Its translation is CASSIGLAGYYEQYF. The rearrangement uses TRBV7-2 and TRBJ2-7; 11 bases line up with TRBD2. V was clipped by 5 bases and J by 3 bases; unmatched bases: 6. The CDR3 covers 15 residues. Looked up from germline, CDR1 is SGHTA and CDR2 is FQGNSA. The full variable domain, its missing parts supplied by reference TRBV7-2 and TRBJ2-7, is GAGVSQSPSNKVTEKGKDVELRCDPISGHTALYWYRQSLGQGLEFLIYFQGNSAPDKSGLPSDRFSAERTGGSVSTLTIQRTQQEDSAVYLCASSIGLAGYYEQYFGPGTRLTVT.

Points on this clone: The junction differs from germline at one of its ends, possibly a read error. Different DNA sequences within this sample yield the same CDR3. The chain joins TRBV2 to TRBJ1-2, with TRBD1 identical over 8 bases. Germline V gene lookup returns CDR1 SNHLY and CDR2 FYNNEI. The CDR3 runs 14 residues. The CDR3 loop reads CASRTGTGDYGYTF. CDR3 sequence (DNA): TGTGCCAGCAGAACCGGGACAGGAGATTATGGTTACACCTTC.

The chain employs TRBV11-2 and TRBJ2-1, with a weak D call TRBD1 (6 bases). Germline V gives CDR1 SGHAT, CDR2 FQNNGV. CDR3 length equals 15 residues. V shed 5 bases and J shed 7 bases, with 18 bases lying between them. The CDR3 here is CASSLRGVQRNEQFF. As DNA, the CDR3 is TGTGCCAGCAGCCTCAGGGGAGTACAGCGGAATGAGCAGTTCTTC.

The chain couples TRBV7-2 to TRBJ2-1; D ambiguous. Per the germline V gene, CDR1 is SGHTA and CDR2 is FQGNSA. V was trimmed by 1 base and J by 8 bases, leaving 15 bases between them. The CDR3 spans 15 residues. Here the CDR3 reads CASSLVVGINYEQFF. CDR3 DNA: TGTGCCAGCAGCTTAGTGGTGGGAATCAACTATGAGCAGTTCTTC. The variable domain in full, with the rest retrieved from reference TRBV7-2 and TRBJ2-1, is GAGVSQSPSNKVTEKGKDVELRCDPISGHTALYWYRQSLGQGLEFLIYFQGNSAPDKSGLPSDRFSAERTGGSVSTLTIQRTQQEDSAVYLCASSLVVGINYEQFFGPGTRLTVL.

The chain is built from TRBV5-1 and TRBJ2-3, with TRBD2 matching over 7 bases. Germline assignment: CDR1 SGHRS and CDR2 YFSETQ. J lost 11 bases, V lost 0 bases, and 3 bases had no gene match. The CDR3 runs to 12 residues. The CDR3 coding sequence is TGCGCCAGCAGCTTGGCCGGGAGGATGCAGTATTTT. The encoded protein is CASSLAGRMQYF.

The chain couples TRBV5-1 to TRBJ2-6; D gene unclear. This CDR3 is built from 15 residues. The V end was cut by 2 bases, the J end by 4 bases, with 10 bases between. Looked up from germline, CDR1 is SGHRS and CDR2 is YFSETQ. The CDR3 protein is CASSLEIPGANVLTF. The CDR3 DNA reads as TGCGCCAGCAGCTTAGAAATCCCCGGGGCCAACGTCCTGACTTTC. Full variable domain (missing parts from reference TRBV5-1 and TRBJ2-6): KAGVTQTPRYLIKTRGQQVTLSCSPISGHRSVSWYQQTPGQGLQFLFEYFSETQRNKGNFPGRFSGRQFSNSRSEMNVSTLELGDSALYLCASSLEIPGANVLTFGAGSRLTVL.

The chain joins TRBV27 to TRBJ2-2; D ambiguous. The germline gives CDR1 MNHEY, CDR2 SMNVEV (reference sequence). CDR3 length equals 16 residues. Trimming pared 7 bases from V and 1 base from J, leaving 16 bases between. The CDR3 loop is CASNPLRQENTGELFF. CDR3 sequence (DNA): TGTGCCAGCAATCCCTTAAGGCAGGAGAACACCGGGGAGCTGTTTTTT.

V and J are TRBV28 and TRBJ1-6; D might be TRBD1 (5 bases). CDR1 MDHEN and CDR2 SYDVKM come from the germline V gene. The CDR3 runs 13 residues. Between the trimmed V and J ends, which lost 8 bases and 7 bases, there was a span of 12 bases. CDR3 residues: CASRQPLNSPLHF. The DNA of the CDR3 is TGTGCCAGCCGACAGCCCCTGAATTCACCCCTCCACTTT. The full variable domain, completed using reference TRBV28 and TRBJ1-6, is DVKVTQSSRYLVKRTGEKVFLECVQDMDHENMFWYRQDPGLGLRLIYFSYDVKMKEKGDIPEGYSVSREKKERFSLILESASTNQTSMYLCASRQPLNSPLHFGNGTRLTVT.

J is TRBJ1-5 and V is TRBV19; TRBD1 might be the D (5 bases). The germline gives CDR1 LNHDA, CDR2 SQIVND (reference sequence). CDR3 length equals 15 residues. V was cut by 5 bases and J by 0 bases, with 11 bases left in between. In nucleotides, the CDR3 is TGTGCCAGTAGTGCCCGAAGGGGTAGCAATCAGCCCCAGCATTTT. The encoded protein is CASSARRGSNQPQHF. Looking up the rest from reference TRBV19 and TRBJ1-5 gives the full variable domain: DGGITQSPKYLFRKEGQNVTLSCEQNLNHDAMYWYRQDPGQGLRLIYYSQIVNDFQKGDIAEGYSVSREKKESFPLTVTSAQKNPTAFYLCASSARRGSNQPQHFGDGTRLSIL.